The 15 T cell receptor beta chains below all came from one sample that was sequenced in a study of blood T cell repertoires in COVID-19. Method: immunoSEQ multiplex PCR; TCRdb's copy keeps in-frame clones and lacks some. The sample contains fewer than 250,000 clones, roughly 80% of which appear only once. Material: peripheral blood. Source of these receptors: a human donor in a cohort sampled during active COVID-19.

This clone was seen a few times. The rearrangement uses TRBV20-1 and TRBJ2-7; 15 bases fit TRBD2. The CDR3 runs to 15 residues. Losses at the gene ends were 3 bases for V and 10 bases for J; bases not matched to a gene: 10. CDR1 is DFQATT and CDR2 is SNEGSKA in the germline V gene (reference sequence). CDR3 in DNA: TGCAGTGCTAGTCCCGGACTAGCGGGAGGGAGTCTCCAGTACTTC. Protein sequence: CSASPGLAGGSLQYF.

The DNA for the CDR3 is TGTGCCAGCAGCGCGAAAGTTCCCTATGGCTACACCTTC. This sequence encodes CASSAKVPYGYTF. The rearrangement uses TRBV11-2 and TRBJ1-2; D gene uncertain. The CDR3 is made up of 13 amino acids. V gave up 5 bases and J gave up 4 bases, with 11 bases separating them. The germline V gene encodes CDR1 SGHAT and CDR2 FQNNGV. Supplemented by reference TRBV11-2 and TRBJ1-2, the full variable domain reads EAGVAQSPRYKIIEKRQSVAFWCNPISGHATLYWYQQILGQGPKLLIQFQNNGVVDDSQLPKDRFSAERLKGVDSTLKIQPAKLEDSAVYLCASSAKVPYGYTFGSGTRLTVV.

This sequence joins TRBV5-1 and TRBJ2-3; D perhaps matches TRBD2 (5 bases). V lost 0 bases and J lost 4, with 12 bases in between. Per the germline V gene, CDR1 is SGHRS and CDR2 is YFSETQ. This CDR3 comprises 15 residues. The CDR3 loop reads CASSLDGIRSDTQYF. The DNA of the CDR3 is TGCGCCAGCAGCTTGGACGGGATTAGGTCAGATACGCAGTATTTT.

The chain links TRBV28 to TRBJ2-2; 10 positions agree with TRBD2. The germline CDR1 and CDR2 sequences are MDHEN and SYDVKM. The CDR3 has 15 residues. The V segment lost 3 bases and the J segment 7 bases; nucleotides outside the gene matches: 5. In DNA, the CDR3 is TGTGCCAGCAGTTTGCAGGGACTAGCGAACGGGGAGCTGTTTTTT. Amino acid sequence: CASSLQGLANGELFF. Full variable domain (missing parts from reference TRBV28 and TRBJ2-2): DVKVTQSSRYLVKRTGEKVFLECVQDMDHENMFWYRQDPGLGLRLIYFSYDVKMKEKGDIPEGYSVSREKKERFSLILESASTNQTSMYLCASSLQGLANGELFFGEGSRLTVL.

The genes are TRBV18 and TRBJ2-7; TRBD2 is a possible D gene (5 bases). Germline V lookup: CDR1 KGHSH, CDR2 LQKENI. V was cut by 5 bases and J by 4 bases, with 15 bases left in between. The CDR3 length is 14 residues. CDR3 DNA sequence: TGTGCCAGCTCAGTAGAGGACTGGCAGTACGAGCAGTACTTC. Its translation is CASSVEDWQYEQYF.

The chain recombines TRBV3-1 (or the pseudogene TRBV3-2) with TRBJ1-4; D unclear. Deletions cut 2 bases from V and 0 bases from J, with 10 bases between. The V gene's germline CDR1 is LGHDT and CDR2 YNNKEL (reference sequence). This CDR3 comprises 16 residues. The CDR3 coding sequence is TGTGCCAGCAGCCAACCCCGAACTGCAACTAATGAAAAACTGTTTTTT. It codes for CASSQPRTATNEKLFF.

The chain recombines TRBV7-9 with TRBJ2-1, with D uncertain. The CDR3 runs 12 residues. Trimming pared 1 base from V and 10 bases from J, leaving 8 bases between. CDR1 SEHNR and CDR2 FQNEAQ come from the germline V gene (reference sequence). This chain's CDR3 is CASSLGGGEQFF. In DNA form, the CDR3 reads TGTGCCAGCAGCTTAGGAGGCGGCGAGCAGTTCTTC.

This chain links TRBV4-1 with TRBJ2-2; TRBD2 agrees at 10 bases. Unmatched junction bases numbered 6, after V lost 4 bases and J lost 1 base. This CDR3 contains 17 residues. Per the germline V gene, CDR1 is MGHRA and CDR2 is YSYEKL. CDR3 DNA: TGCGCCAGCAGCCCCCGGACTAGCGGACTGAACACCGGGGAGCTGTTTTTT. It specifies CASSPRTSGLNTGELFF.

The sample holds one count of this clone. This chain links TRBV19 with TRBJ1-4, with a tentative D call TRBD1 (6 bases). Germline V gene data show CDR1 as LNHDA and CDR2 as SQIVND (reference sequence). The V end lost 4 bases, the J end lost 4 bases, and 16 bases lay between the germline ends. The CDR3 loop spans 16 amino acids. The CDR3 loop is CASSRVWTAYNEKLFF. The CDR3, as DNA: TGTGCCAGTAGTAGGGTGTGGACAGCCTATAATGAAAAACTGTTTTTT.

The CDR3, as DNA: TGTGCCAGCAGTTTACAGGGGGCGCGACTAGATACGCAGTATTTT. Translated, it gives CASSLQGARLDTQYF. The rearrangement links TRBV6-4 to TRBJ2-3; 9 bases align to TRBD1. CDR3 length equals 15 residues. V dropped 5 bases and J dropped 5; count of bases not matched to a gene: 8. From germline, CDR1 is MRHNA and CDR2 SNTAGT.

This clone was recorded a few times. The genes are TRBV7-2 and TRBJ1-6; no firm D call. V was shortened by 4 bases and J by 5 bases, with 9 bases between the two germline ends. Germline values: CDR1 SGHTA, CDR2 FQGNSA. The CDR3 is 14 residues long. CDR3 in amino acids: CASSSQSNNSPLHF. In nucleotides, the CDR3 is TGTGCCAGCAGCTCACAGAGTAATAATTCACCCCTCCACTTT.

The CDR3 region is CASSLWTSGIMMYNEQFF. The DNA of the CDR3 is TGTGCCAGCAGCTTATGGACTAGCGGGATCATGATGTACAATGAGCAGTTCTTC. The genes are TRBV11-2 and TRBJ2-1; 12 bases align to TRBD2. The V gene end was trimmed by 2 bases and the J gene end by 4 bases; junction bases not matched to a gene: 9. Germline V gene data show CDR1 as SGHAT and CDR2 as FQNNGV. The CDR3 runs 18 residues.

The V gene is TRBV6-1, the J gene TRBJ2-3; 7 bases are a match to TRBD2. CDR1 and CDR2 from the germline V gene are MNHNS and SASEGT. J was trimmed by 6 bases and V by 0 bases; bases with no gene match: 9. The CDR3 is 16 amino acids. CDR3 sequence reads: CASSEARAAGVDTQYF. In DNA, the CDR3 is TGTGCCAGCAGTGAAGCTCGGGCGGCGGGAGTGGATACGCAGTATTTT.

This chain uses TRBV19 with TRBJ2-4; D is perhaps TRBD1 (5 bases). This CDR3 has 13 residues. The germline V and J ends were trimmed by 3 bases and 8 bases, with 11 bases remaining between them. Germline lookup yields CDR1 LNHDA and CDR2 SQIVND (reference sequence). The CDR3 sequence is CASSIGRGDIQYF. DNA of the CDR3: TGTGCCAGTAGTATTGGAAGGGGTGACATTCAGTACTTC.

This chain connects TRBV10-1 to TRBJ2-3, with a weak D call TRBD1 (6 bases). The CDR3 runs to 16 residues. V dropped 5 bases and J dropped 2 bases, with 17 bases sitting between them. Germline-derived CDR1 and CDR2 are WNHNN and SYGVQD (reference sequence). CDR3 in amino acids: CASSTNREGDTDTQYF. The CDR3 coding sequence is TGCGCCAGCAGTACGAACAGGGAAGGGGACACAGATACGCAGTATTTT.